These T cell receptor beta chains were read from a single sample in a study of blood T cells in healthy people across ages. TCRdb fed the 5' RACE reads into MiXCR, producing one record per CDR3 protein. The profile shows around 900,000 distinct CDR3 sequences, about 28% of them singletons. The material sequenced was blood. Receptors were obtained from a woman at least 80 years old in good health. The CDR3 runs from the conserved cysteine through the conserved F or W. Each record gives: J gene, D gene, V gene, clone size, CDR3 length, CDR3 DNA, CDR3 protein. A D gene is named only where the DNA matches it firmly. Expanded clones are given a class, and other clones once, few, many or no size at all.

j_gene: TRBJ2-3
d_gene: -
v_gene: TRBV10-3
abundance: many
len: 12
CDR3nt: TGTGCCATCGGGGGGCACACAGATACGCAGTATTTT
CDR3aa: CAIGGHTDTQYF

j_gene: TRBJ1-4
d_gene: -
v_gene: TRBV20-1
abundance: few
len: 15
CDR3nt: TGCAGTGCGGAGGAGGGTTCTAGAGCTAATGAAAAACTGTTTTTT
CDR3aa: CSAEEGSRANEKLFF

j_gene: TRBJ2-5
d_gene: -
v_gene: TRBV3-1
abundance: -
len: 13
CDR3nt: TGTGCCAGCAGCCATGACAGGCAAGAGACCCAGTACTTC
CDR3aa: CASSHDRQETQYF

j_gene: TRBJ1-2
d_gene: -
v_gene: TRBV6-5
abundance: many
len: 15
CDR3nt: TGTGCCAGTTATGGGTACCAGGATCTTAACTATGGCTACACCTTC
CDR3aa: CASYGYQDLNYGYTF

j_gene: TRBJ2-1
d_gene: TRBD1
v_gene: TRBV7-9
abundance: many
len: 16
CDR3nt: TGTGCCAGCAGCCGACAGGGGGGGAGACCCTACAATGAGCAGTTCTTC
CDR3aa: CASSRQGGRPYNEQFF

j_gene: TRBJ2-1
d_gene: TRBD1
v_gene: TRBV3-1
abundance: many
len: 16
CDR3nt: TGTGCCAGCAGCCAATTCACTGGGGACAGGAGGAATGAGCAGTTCTTC
CDR3aa: CASSQFTGDRRNEQFF

j_gene: TRBJ2-3
d_gene: TRBD1
v_gene: TRBV15
abundance: few
len: 20
CDR3nt: TGTGCCACCAGCAGAGCATTACCCGGGACAGGGGGCCTACGCACAGATACGCAGTATTTT
CDR3aa: CATSRALPGTGGLRTDTQYF

j_gene: TRBJ2-4
d_gene: TRBD1
v_gene: TRBV7-8
abundance: many
len: 13
CDR3nt: TGTGCCAGCAGCTTTCAGACTCAGGGGGAGCAGTACTTC
CDR3aa: CASSFQTQGEQYF

j_gene: TRBJ2-5
d_gene: -
v_gene: TRBV4-1
abundance: -
len: 14
CDR3nt: TGCGCCAGCAGTCAATGGGGTCGGTCGGAGACCCAGTACTTC
CDR3aa: CASSQWGRSETQYF

j_gene: TRBJ2-3
d_gene: -
v_gene: TRBV10-1
abundance: many
len: 14
CDR3nt: TGCGCCAGCAGTGACGTTAGCGGCACAGATACGCAGTATTTT
CDR3aa: CASSDVSGTDTQYF

j_gene: TRBJ1-4
d_gene: -
v_gene: TRBV5-1
abundance: many
len: 14
CDR3nt: TGCGCCAGCAGCCCGTTGGTCAGTAATGAAAAACTGTTTTTT
CDR3aa: CASSPLVSNEKLFF